One sample yielded the 8 T cell receptor beta chains listed below, sequenced in a study of blood T cell repertoires in COVID-19. Sequencing used immunoSEQ multiplex PCR; TCRdb keeps in-frame clones, though not all of them. The sample contains 250,000 or so clones, about 68% of which appear only once. The sequencing sample was made of peripheral blood. The receptors come from a woman of 80 years or more with acute or convalescent COVID-19.

The chain employs TRBV5-1 and TRBJ1-2; D is unresolved. Trimming shortened V by 5 bases and J by 1 base, and 21 bases separated the two germline ends. The CDR3 runs 17 residues. In germline, CDR1 is SGHRS, CDR2 YFSETQ. DNA for the CDR3: TGCGCCAGCAGTCCCGGGCCTCACCCAACTAGTAACTATGGCTACACCTTC. This codes for CASSPGPHPTSNYGYTF.

CDR3 amino acids: CASGDIAGVGEQFF. DNA of the CDR3: TGTGCCAGCGGAGATATAGCGGGAGTCGGTGAGCAGTTCTTC. This rearrangement joins TRBV3-1 (or the pseudogene TRBV3-2) to TRBJ2-1, with 9 positions matching TRBD2. J gave up 9 bases and V 8 bases, and 11 bases lay outside the gene matches. Per germline, CDR1 LGHDT and CDR2 YNNKEL (reference sequence). The CDR3 loop spans 14 amino acids.

This clone was recorded only once. The chain joins TRBV6-5 to TRBJ2-1; TRBD2 matches at 7 bases. With V trimmed by 0 bases and J by 5 bases, 1 base remained unmatched. Germline assignment: CDR1 MNHEY and CDR2 SVGAGI. The CDR3 covers 14 residues. The CDR3 nucleotides read TGTGCCAGCAGTTACTCTGGGAGGGACAATGAGCAGTTCTTC. Amino acids: CASSYSGRDNEQFF.

This clone was seen just once. The chain is built from TRBV11-2 and TRBJ1-1, with 8 nucleotides matching TRBD1. Germline CDR1 reads SGHAT; CDR2 reads FQNNGV. Trimming cost V 1 base and J 4 bases; bases outside gene matches: 2. This CDR3 contains 14 residues. CDR3 amino acids: CASSLGTGRTEAFF. CDR3 DNA: TGTGCCAGCAGCTTAGGGACAGGGCGCACTGAAGCTTTCTTT.

A note on this clone: This sample also contains other DNA sequences that code for the same CDR3. The chain recombines TRBV5-1 with TRBJ1-4; TRBD1 matches 7 bases. The CDR3 covers 14 residues. CDR1 is SGHRS, CDR2 YFSETQ, per germline. With 0 bases clipped from V and 11 bases from J, the junction kept 7 bases outside the gene matches. CDR3 residues: CASSLGGTGEKLFF. CDR3 DNA: TGCGCCAGCAGCTTGGGGGGAACAGGGGAGAAACTGTTTTTT.

This clone was seen only a few times. V usage is TRBV6-2 or TRBV6-3 and J usage is TRBJ1-6; the match to TRBD1 covers 7 bases. Germline loops: CDR1 MNHEY, CDR2 SVGEGT. CDR3 length: 14 amino acids. The trim removed 2 bases at V and 9 bases at J, leaving 4 bases unmatched. The CDR3 loop reads CASSYPDRFSPLHF. In DNA, the CDR3 is TGTGCCAGCAGTTACCCGGACAGGTTTTCACCCCTCCACTTT.

V and J are TRBV7-8 and TRBJ2-5, with D unclear. The CDR3 loop spans 11 amino acids. V dropped 2 bases and J dropped 9 bases, with 7 bases sitting between them. CDR1 is SGHVS and CDR2 is FQNEAQ in the germline V gene. CDR3 bases: TGTGCCAGCAGCTTAACCCGGGCCCAGTACTTC. Protein product: CASSLTRAQYF.

The chain is built from TRBV27 and TRBJ1-6; no firm D call. The CDR3 contains 13 residues. Germline V lookup: CDR1 MNHEY, CDR2 SMNVEV (reference sequence). V was shortened by 5 bases and J by 9 bases, with 11 bases between the two germline ends. The CDR3, as DNA: TGTGCCAGCAGTCCCCCCCCGCGTTCACCCCTCCACTTT. The encoded protein is CASSPPPRSPLHF.